The rows below give T cell receptor beta chains drawn from one sample of a study of cytomegalovirus exposure and HLA in healthy donors. Repertoires were generated with immunoSEQ multiplex PCR, while TCRdb's copy carries only in-frame clones and drops some. The table shows 140,000 to 150,000 clones, with 80% occurring only once. The sequenced sample was PBMCs. Receptor source: a man in his forties in good health and CMV-seronegative. CDR3s include the opening cysteine and the closing phenylalanine or tryptophan. A D gene is named only where the DNA matches it firmly. Clone size is shown for a subset of rows, as once, few, many or a class of expanded clone.

cdr3_aa,cdr3_nt,v_call,j_call,d_call,clone_size
CASSLARGLMNTEAFF,TGTGCCAGCAGCTTAGCGAGAGGTCTGATGAACACTGAAGCTTTCTTT,TRBV7-8,TRBJ1-1,-,-
CSVQTGGLGNTIYF,TGCAGCGTTCAGACAGGGGGCCTTGGAAACACCATATATTTT,TRBV29-1,TRBJ1-3,TRBD1,-
CASSLGLAGGQDTQYF,TGTGCCAGCAGCCTCGGACTAGCGGGGGGCCAAGATACGCAGTATTTT,TRBV4-2,TRBJ2-3,TRBD2,once
CASSAAGGDSYNEQFF,TGTGCCAGCAGTGCCGCGGGGGGTGATTCCTACAATGAGCAGTTCTTC,TRBV7-8,TRBJ2-1,TRBD2,-
CASMTGGSGYTF,TGTGCCAGTATGACAGGGGGTAGTGGCTACACCTTC,TRBV28,TRBJ1-2,TRBD1,-
CASNILGGTSTDTQYF,TGTGCCAGCAACATCCTCGGGGGGACTAGCACAGATACGCAGTATTTT,TRBV28,TRBJ2-3,TRBD2,-
CASTSRGWVTDTQYF,TGTGCCAGCACCAGCAGGGGATGGGTCACAGATACGCAGTATTTT,TRBV5-4,TRBJ2-3,-,few
CASSQGAFYNSPLHF,TGTGCCAGCAGCCAAGGGGCCTTCTATAATTCACCCCTCCACTTT,TRBV14,TRBJ1-6,-,-
CASSISPGADTQYF,TGTGCCAGTAGTATTTCCCCAGGGGCAGATACGCAGTATTTT,TRBV19,TRBJ2-3,-,-
CASSEARGSNQPQHF,TGTGCCAGCAGTGAAGCCAGGGGGAGCAATCAGCCCCAGCATTTT,TRBV6-1,TRBJ1-5,TRBD1,-
CASSTGREREKLFF,TGCGCCAGCAGCACCGGCAGGGAAAGAGAAAAACTGTTTTTT,TRBV5-1,TRBJ1-4,-,few
CAISEGLSYEQYF,TGTGCCATCAGTGAAGGACTGTCCTACGAGCAGTACTTC,TRBV10-3,TRBJ2-7,-,-
CASRSQGAFYEKLFF,TGCGCCAGCAGATCTCAGGGGGCGTTTTACGAAAAACTGTTTTTT,TRBV5-1,TRBJ1-4,TRBD1,-
CASSSGQGDYGYTF,TGTGCCAGCAGCTCGGGACAGGGGGACTATGGCTACACCTTC,TRBV7-8,TRBJ1-2,TRBD1,-
CASSLAPRNIQYF,TGTGCCAGCAGCTTGGCTCCCAGAAACATTCAGTACTTC,TRBV5-4,TRBJ2-4,-,-
CASSKEGVGMNTEAFF,TGTGCCAGCAGCAAAGAGGGGGTAGGCATGAACACTGAAGCTTTCTTT,TRBV21-1,TRBJ1-1,-,-
CASSPGQGAAETQYF,TGTGCCAGCTCACCGGGACAGGGGGCGGCAGAGACCCAGTACTTC,TRBV18,TRBJ2-5,TRBD1,once
CASSLGGLLNYGYTF,TGTGCCAGCAGTTTGGGGGGTTTGCTTAACTATGGCTACACCTTC,TRBV28,TRBJ1-2,-,-
CASSVAGHQPQHF,TGTGCCAGCAGCGTGGCAGGGCATCAGCCCCAGCATTTT,TRBV9,TRBJ1-5,-,-
CASSRAGDRVGYTF,TGTGCCAGCTCCCGAGCAGGGGACAGGGTTGGCTACACCTTC,TRBV18,TRBJ1-2,TRBD1,once
CASLGGPNSPLHF,TGTGCCAGCTTAGGCGGCCCGAATTCACCCCTCCACTTT,TRBV2,TRBJ1-6,-,-
CASSTGGSRQPQHF,TGTGCCAGCAGTACTGGGGGGTCGCGCCAGCCCCAGCATTTT,TRBV6-5,TRBJ1-5,-,few
CASSYSSRANYGYTF,TGTGCCAGCAGTTACTCTTCCAGGGCTAACTATGGCTACACCTTC,TRBV6-5,TRBJ1-2,-,-
CASGGGSYGYTF,TGTGCCAGCGGGGGAGGAAGCTATGGCTACACCTTC,TRBV7-9,TRBJ1-2,-,few
CASSRYSGGANQETQYF,TGTGCCAGTAGTAGATATAGCGGGGGGGCCAATCAAGAGACCCAGTACTTC,TRBV19,TRBJ2-5,TRBD2,-
CASSTPLGVTGDTQYF,TGTGCCAGTAGTACCCCGCTAGGTGTTACTGGAGATACGCAGTATTTT,TRBV19,TRBJ2-3,-,-
CASSGTIWDQPQHF,TGTGCCAGCAGTGGGACAATATGGGATCAGCCCCAGCATTTT,TRBV28,TRBJ1-5,-,-
CASSLRQTEQPQHF,TGTGCCAGCAGCTTACGACAGACGGAGCAGCCCCAGCATTTT,TRBV7-2,TRBJ1-5,-,-
CASTAGGRSYGYTF,TGTGCCAGCACGGCAGGGGGTCGGAGCTATGGCTACACCTTC,TRBV28,TRBJ1-2,TRBD1,-
CASSQVLGGAYNEQFF,TGTGCCAGCAGCCAAGTGCTCGGGGGGGCTTACAATGAGCAGTTCTTC,TRBV4-2,TRBJ2-1,TRBD2,once
CASEPEGSRYTEAFF,TGTGCCAGCGAGCCCGAGGGCTCCCGTTACACTGAAGCTTTCTTT,TRBV4-2,TRBJ1-1,-,-
CASSLAGRGPDTQYF,TGCGCCAGCAGCTTGGCCGGGAGAGGGCCCGATACGCAGTATTTT,TRBV5-1,TRBJ2-3,-,-
CASSFLGANTGELFF,TGTGCCAGCAGTTTTCTGGGGGCCAACACCGGGGAGCTGTTTTTT,TRBV28,TRBJ2-2,-,-
CASSEASGGAGNEQFF,TGTGCCAGCAGTGAAGCGAGCGGGGGGGCCGGTAATGAGCAGTTCTTC,TRBV6-1,TRBJ2-1,TRBD2,-
CASSQESGFRLAKLFF,TGCGCCAGCAGCCAAGAATCAGGGTTTAGGTTGGCAAAACTGTTTTTT,TRBV4-3,TRBJ1-4,-,few
CASGLGQRANVLTF,TGTGCCAGCGGCTTAGGACAGAGGGCCAACGTCCTGACTTTC,TRBV13,TRBJ2-6,-,-
CASTPYRDYSNQPQHF,TGTGCCAGTACTCCCTACCGGGACTATAGCAATCAGCCCCAGCATTTT,TRBV19,TRBJ1-5,-,once
CASSFGGLAFF,TGCGCCAGCAGCTTTGGAGGGTTGGCTTTCTTT,TRBV5-1,TRBJ1-1,-,-
CASRRSRQAKVTNRGNTIYF,TGTGCCAGCAGACGGTCCCGACAGGCTAAGGTTACGAACCGAGGAAACACCATATATTTT,TRBV27,TRBJ1-3,-,-
CAWSHHLNTEAFF,TGTGCCTGGAGTCATCATCTGAACACTGAAGCTTTCTTT,TRBV30,TRBJ1-1,-,-
CASSPGSGQPQHF,TGCGCCAGCAGCCCGGGGTCCGGACAGCCCCAGCATTTT,TRBV5-1,TRBJ1-5,-,-
CASSRSNYGYTF,TGTGCCAGCAGCAGAAGCAATTATGGCTACACCTTC,TRBV14,TRBJ1-2,-,few
CASSNGAGGTEAFF,TGCGCCAGCAGCAACGGGGCGGGAGGCACTGAAGCTTTCTTT,TRBV5-1,TRBJ1-1,-,-
CASSEAGGIYNEQFF,TGCGCCAGCAGTGAGGCAGGGGGCATATACAATGAGCAGTTCTTC,TRBV10-1,TRBJ2-1,TRBD1,-
CASSESRPEETQYF,TGTGCCAGCAGTGAGTCCCGCCCGGAAGAGACCCAGTACTTC,TRBV25-1,TRBJ2-5,-,-
CASSPPNGGTGELFF,TGTGCCAGCAGCCCACCGAACGGGGGCACCGGGGAGCTGTTTTTT,TRBV6-6,TRBJ2-2,-,-
CASSGTQGIRTDTQYF,TGTGCCAGCAGCGGAACACAGGGAATTCGCACAGATACGCAGTATTTT,TRBV7-8,TRBJ2-3,-,-
CASSPMGTGPGGYTF,TGTGCCAGCAGTCCGATGGGGACAGGGCCTGGCGGCTACACCTTC,TRBV6-4,TRBJ1-2,TRBD1,-
CASSQVSGRGEAFF,TGCGCCAGCAGCCAAGTCTCGGGCAGGGGGGAAGCTTTCTTT,TRBV4-3,TRBJ1-1,TRBD1,-
CASSKALPGTGAFF,TGTGCCAGCAGCAAAGCCCTACCCGGGACAGGAGCTTTCTTT,TRBV21-1,TRBJ1-1,-,once